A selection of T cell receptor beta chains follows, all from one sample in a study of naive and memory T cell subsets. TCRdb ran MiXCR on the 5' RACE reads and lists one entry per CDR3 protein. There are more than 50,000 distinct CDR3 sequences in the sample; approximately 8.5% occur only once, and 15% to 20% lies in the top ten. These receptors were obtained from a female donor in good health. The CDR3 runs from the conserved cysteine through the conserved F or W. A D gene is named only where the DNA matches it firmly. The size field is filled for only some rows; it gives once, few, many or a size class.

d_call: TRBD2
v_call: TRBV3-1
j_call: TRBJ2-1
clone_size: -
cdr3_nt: TGTGCCAGCAGCCAAGATTGGCGCCTAGCGGGGGCAGATGAGCAGTTCTTC
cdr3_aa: CASSQDWRLAGADEQFF

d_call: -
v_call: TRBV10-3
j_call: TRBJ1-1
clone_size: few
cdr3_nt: TGTGCCATCAGTGAGTCTGGGAGAAGGACTGAAGCTTTCTTT
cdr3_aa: CAISESGRRTEAFF

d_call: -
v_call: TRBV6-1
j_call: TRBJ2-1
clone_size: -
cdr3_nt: TGTGCCAGCACAAGCCGAGGTGGGGCGAATGAGCAGTTCTTC
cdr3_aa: CASTSRGGANEQFF

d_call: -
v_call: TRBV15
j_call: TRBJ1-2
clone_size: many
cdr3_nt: TGTGCCACCAGCAGAGATGCCACCCCAGGGCAGAGTTATGGCTACACCTTC
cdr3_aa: CATSRDATPGQSYGYTF

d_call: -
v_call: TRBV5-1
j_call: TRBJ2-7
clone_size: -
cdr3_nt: TGCGCCAGCAGCTTCGAAGGGCCGCCCTACGAGCAGTACTTC
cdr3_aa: CASSFEGPPYEQYF

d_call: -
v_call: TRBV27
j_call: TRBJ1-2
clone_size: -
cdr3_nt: TGTGCCAGCAGTTTATCGACGGGATCGCTGCTAGGGGGCTACACCTTC
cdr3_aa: CASSLSTGSLLGGYTF

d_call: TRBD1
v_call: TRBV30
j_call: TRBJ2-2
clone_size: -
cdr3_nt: TGTGCCTGGGAAGGGACAGGGAACACCGGGGAGCTGTTTTTT
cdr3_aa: CAWEGTGNTGELFF

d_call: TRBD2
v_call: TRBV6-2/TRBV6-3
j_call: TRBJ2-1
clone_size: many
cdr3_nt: TGTGCCAGCAGACGGACTAGCGGACACAATGAGCAGTTCTTC
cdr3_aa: CASRRTSGHNEQFF

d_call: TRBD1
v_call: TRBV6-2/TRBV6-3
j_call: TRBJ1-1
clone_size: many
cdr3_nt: TGTGCCAGCAGTTACTCCTGGGACAGGGGGCTAAAGACTGAAGCTTTCTTT
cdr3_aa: CASSYSWDRGLKTEAFF

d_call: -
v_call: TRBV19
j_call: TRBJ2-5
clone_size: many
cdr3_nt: TGTGCCACTTCGTTCAACCAAGAGACCCAGTACTTC
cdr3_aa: CATSFNQETQYF

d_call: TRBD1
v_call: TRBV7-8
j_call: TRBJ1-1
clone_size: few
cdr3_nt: TGTGCCAGCAGCTTCCGCGTCAGGGGGGATAACACTGAAGCTTTCTTT
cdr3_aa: CASSFRVRGDNTEAFF

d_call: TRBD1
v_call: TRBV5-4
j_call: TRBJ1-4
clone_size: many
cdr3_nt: TGTGCCAGCAGCTTGGATGACAGGGATAATGAAAAACTGTTTTTT
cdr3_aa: CASSLDDRDNEKLFF

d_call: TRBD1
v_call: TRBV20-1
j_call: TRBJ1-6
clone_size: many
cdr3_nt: TGCAGTGCTAGGAAGGGACAGGGGAGTGGTAATTCACCCCTCCACTTT
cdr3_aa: CSARKGQGSGNSPLHF

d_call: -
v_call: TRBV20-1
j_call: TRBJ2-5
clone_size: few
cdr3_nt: TGCAGTGCTAGAGACACTAGGACTTCCCAGTACTTC
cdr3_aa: CSARDTRTSQYF

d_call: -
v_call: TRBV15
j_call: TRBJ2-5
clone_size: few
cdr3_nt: TGTGCCACCAGCCTACCACCGGCGGGGGCAGAGACCCAGTACTTC
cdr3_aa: CATSLPPAGAETQYF

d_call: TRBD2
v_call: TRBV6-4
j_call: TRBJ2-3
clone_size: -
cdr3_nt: TGTGCCAGCAGTTCTAGCGGGGGGAGCGCAGATACGCAGTATTTT
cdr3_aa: CASSSSGGSADTQYF

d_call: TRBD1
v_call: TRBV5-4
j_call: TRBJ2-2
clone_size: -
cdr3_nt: TGTGCCAGCAGCTCTAGGACAGGGACCGGGGAGCTGTTTTTT
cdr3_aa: CASSSRTGTGELFF

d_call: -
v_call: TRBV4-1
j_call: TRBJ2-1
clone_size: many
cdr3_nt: TGCGCCAGCAGCGAGGGGCAGGGGTCTTTCGATGAGCAGTTCTTC
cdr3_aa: CASSEGQGSFDEQFF

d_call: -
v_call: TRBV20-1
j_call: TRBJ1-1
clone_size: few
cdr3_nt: TGCAGTGCTAGGGAAGCTCTGACCTCCGAAGCTTTCTTT
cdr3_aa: CSAREALTSEAFF

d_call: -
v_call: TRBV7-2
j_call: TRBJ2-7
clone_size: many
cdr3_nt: TGTGCCAGTACCTACCGTGATCCTACGAAGCAGTACTTC
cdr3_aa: CASTYRDPTKQYF

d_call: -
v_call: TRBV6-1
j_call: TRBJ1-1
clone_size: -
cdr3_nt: TGTGCCAGCAGTGCCTACAGGGAATTGGGCACTGAAGCTTTCTTT
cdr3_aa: CASSAYRELGTEAFF